This entry lists 29 T cell receptor beta chains sequenced from one sample in a study of CD8+ T cells in alopecia areata. Sequencing relied on a cDNA template that was reverse transcribed from extracted RNA. TCRdb's copy holds only in-frame clones and misses some; the assay was immunoSEQ multiplex PCR. Found here are 150,000 to 200,000 clones, about 54% of them singletons; the top ten hold 4.5% to 5%. The material sequenced was CD4+ T cells sorted from blood. The receptor source for this set is a human donor in good health.

This clone was detected only a few times. The rearrangement links TRBV28 to TRBJ2-6; 7 positions match TRBD2. Germline V lookup: CDR1 MDHEN, CDR2 SYDVKM. The J segment lost 0 bases and the V segment lost 7 bases, leaving 3 bases of the junction unmatched. This CDR3 contains 15 residues. CDR3 nucleotide sequence: TGTGCCAGCACGGGAGGAGGCTCTGGGGCCAACGTCCTGACTTTC. Protein sequence: CASTGGGSGANVLTF.

J is TRBJ2-7 and V is TRBV4-1; the match to TRBD1 covers 9 bases. The ends lost 3 bases at V and 3 bases at J; junction bases unmatched: 6. The CDR3 is made up of 15 amino acids. Germline lookup yields CDR1 MGHRA and CDR2 YSYEKL. The CDR3 DNA is TGCGCCAGCAGCCATTGGACAGGGGATTTCTACGAGCAGTACTTC. It specifies CASSHWTGDFYEQYF.

The genes are TRBV5-1 and TRBJ2-7, with 7 bases aligning to TRBD1. The CDR3 loop spans 15 amino acids. The trim removed 2 bases at V and 1 base at J, leaving 6 bases unmatched. CDR1 and CDR2 from the germline V gene are SGHRS and YFSETQ. CDR3 sequence reads: CASSLTGTESYEQYF. The CDR3 DNA sequence: TGCGCCAGCAGCTTAACCGGGACAGAATCCTACGAGCAGTACTTC.

The table lists this clone with a count of one. V gene TRBV15 combines with J gene TRBJ2-2; D gene ambiguous. The CDR3 length is 12 residues. Germline-derived CDR1 and CDR2 are LNHNV and YYDKDF (reference sequence). The ends were cut back, 5 bases at V and 4 bases at J, with 5 bases in the middle. In DNA, the CDR3 is TGTGCCACCAGCCTAAGCACCGGGGAGCTGTTTTTT. Translated: CATSLSTGELFF.

V gene TRBV27 combines with J gene TRBJ2-2; TRBD2 matches 7 bases. The length of the CDR3 is 16 residues. With 2 bases clipped from V and 5 bases from J, the junction kept 8 bases outside the gene matches. Germline assignment: CDR1 MNHEY and CDR2 SMNVEV (reference sequence). As DNA, the CDR3 is TGTGCCAGCAGTTTAGTGGCGGGAGTGCGAACCGGGGAGCTGTTTTTT. Protein product: CASSLVAGVRTGELFF.

This clone has just a few counts. V is TRBV2 and J is TRBJ2-3; D unresolved. The CDR3 is 13 residues long. Germline V gene data show CDR1 as SNHLY and CDR2 as FYNNEI. Between the trimmed V and J ends, which lost 7 bases and 6 bases, there was a span of 14 bases. As DNA, the CDR3 is TGTGCCAGCATTCCCGTACTAACCGATACGCAGTATTTT. Residues: CASIPVLTDTQYF.

Only a few counts were recorded for this clone. V and J are TRBV2 and TRBJ1-2, with TRBD1 identical over 7 bases. The germline gives CDR1 SNHLY, CDR2 FYNNEI. The CDR3 extends over 13 amino acids. The J segment lost 3 bases and the V segment lost 7 bases, leaving 5 bases of the junction unmatched. The CDR3, as DNA: TGTGCCAGCAAAATGGGGACAGACTATGGCTACACCTTC. This encodes CASKMGTDYGYTF.

Only one count was recorded for this clone. CDR3 nucleotides: TGCAGCGTCTCTGACAGAAGACTAGCCAAAAACATTCAGTACTTC. Its protein is CSVSDRRLAKNIQYF. The chain couples TRBV29-1 to TRBJ2-4, with a tentative D call TRBD1 (5 bases). CDR1 is SQVTM, CDR2 ANQGSEA, per germline. V lost 6 bases to trimming and J lost 0 bases, with 15 bases between them. The CDR3 has 15 amino acids.

This clone was observed a few times. One end of the junction is discordant with germline, which a read error may explain. The chain has TRBV7-9 and TRBJ1-4, with 7 bases that match TRBD1. The CDR3 consists of 14 residues. Germline CDR1 reads SEHNR; CDR2 reads FQNEAQ (reference sequence). The CDR3 sequence: CASGLTGINEKLFF. CDR3 nucleotides: TGTGCCAGCGGCTTGACAGGGATTAATGAAAAACTGTTTTTT.

The table lists this clone with a few counts. J is TRBJ1-2 and V is TRBV7-9, with a weak D call TRBD1 (6 bases). The V end lost 5 bases, the J end lost 4 bases, and 11 bases lay between the germline ends. The CDR3 is 13 residues long. Per germline, CDR1 SEHNR and CDR2 FQNEAQ (reference sequence). This CDR3 is CASSDRTAYGYTF. Here the CDR3 DNA reads TGTGCCAGCAGCGACAGGACGGCCTATGGCTACACCTTC.

This clone showed up many times. The chain links TRBV7-8 to TRBJ2-2; perhaps D is TRBD1 or TRBD2 (6 bases each). The CDR3 loop spans 18 amino acids. V was clipped by 0 bases and J by 5 bases, with 19 bases between them. CDR1 and CDR2 from the germline V gene are SGHVS and FQNEAQ. CDR3 nucleotide sequence: TGTGCCAGCAGCTTAGCGAGGGGGGTAATAGCGGCAACCGGGGAGCTGTTTTTT. Protein: CASSLARGVIAATGELFF. Supplemented by reference TRBV7-8 and TRBJ2-2, the full variable domain reads GAGVSQSPRYKVAKRGQDVALRCDPISGHVSLFWYQQALGQGPEFLTYFQNEAQLDKSGLPSDRFFAERPEGSVSTLKIQRTQQEDSAVYLCASSLARGVIAATGELFFGEGSRLTVL.

The chain links TRBV14 to TRBJ2-5; 10 bases align to TRBD2. The J segment lost 4 bases and the V segment lost 2 bases, leaving 4 bases of the junction unmatched. Germline loops: CDR1 SGHDN, CDR2 FVKESK. The CDR3 length is 15 residues. CDR3 region: CASSQWPSGRETQYF. For the CDR3, the DNA is TGTGCCAGCAGCCAATGGCCTAGCGGGAGAGAGACCCAGTACTTC.

The CDR3 reads CASSETGLTYEQYF. The DNA for the CDR3 is TGCGCCAGCAGCGAAACGGGTCTTACCTACGAGCAGTACTTC. V usage is TRBV5-1 and J usage is TRBJ2-7; D call uncertain. CDR1 is SGHRS, CDR2 YFSETQ, per germline. The CDR3 covers 14 residues. V gave up 4 bases and J gave up 2 bases, with 13 bases separating them.

This rearrangement joins TRBV29-1 to TRBJ2-3; possible D gene TRBD2, 5 bases. Germline loops: CDR1 SQVTM, CDR2 ANQGSEA. V shed 8 bases and J shed 2 bases, with 11 bases lying between them. CDR3 length: 12 residues. CDR3 coding DNA: TGCAGCACCCGGGATAACACAGATACGCAGTATTTT. Translating it yields CSTRDNTDTQYF.

This chain uses TRBV7-2 with TRBJ1-3; the D gene is possibly TRBD1 (5 bases). The V end was cut by 5 bases, the J end by 4 bases, with 18 bases between. Germline CDR1 and CDR2: SGHTA and FQGNSA. This CDR3 region has 16 residues. The CDR3 region is CASSPPRGQEGNTIYF. CDR3 DNA: TGTGCCAGCAGCCCCCCACGGGGCCAGGAAGGAAACACCATATATTTT.

The chain recombines TRBV20-1 with TRBJ2-7; TRBD1 is a possible D gene (5 bases). V was trimmed by 3 bases and J by 12 bases, leaving 12 bases between them. The CDR3 totals 10 residues. Germline CDR1 DFQATT, CDR2 SNEGSKA (reference sequence). CDR3 loop: CSASDRYGYF. CDR3 coding DNA: TGCAGTGCTAGCGACAGATATGGGTACTTC.

The J gene is TRBJ2-5, the V gene TRBV7-2; 10 bases line up with TRBD1. CDR1 SGHTA and CDR2 FQGNSA come from the germline V gene. The CDR3 is 13 residues long. V was pared by 5 bases and J by 5 bases, with 2 bases of the junction left unmatched. The CDR3 bases are TGTGCCAGCAGCCGGGACAGGGGTGAGACCCAGTACTTC. Translating gives CASSRDRGETQYF.

The CDR3 loop is CASRSIRWGDQYTGELFF. The CDR3 DNA reads as TGTGCCAGCAGATCGATTAGATGGGGAGACCAATACACCGGGGAGCTGTTTTTT. V and J are TRBV11-2 and TRBJ2-2; possible D gene TRBD2, 5 bases. The CDR3 runs to 18 residues. Looked up from germline, CDR1 is SGHAT and CDR2 is FQNNGV. Trimming took off 6 bases at V and 3 bases at J, with 23 bases between the two ends. Filled out from reference TRBV11-2 and TRBJ2-2, the complete variable domain reads EAGVAQSPRYKIIEKRQSVAFWCNPISGHATLYWYQQILGQGPKLLIQFQNNGVVDDSQLPKDRFSAERLKGVDSTLKIQPAKLEDSAVYLCASRSIRWGDQYTGELFFGEGSRLTVL.

The chain links TRBV15 to TRBJ2-5; 11 nucleotides match TRBD2. V lost 0 bases, J lost 4 bases, and 10 bases stayed unmatched. The germline V gene has CDR1 LNHNV and CDR2 YYDKDF (reference sequence). The CDR3 runs to 18 residues. CDR3 in DNA: TGTGCCACCAGCAGAGATCTTGGGCTAGCGGGAGGAGTAGAGACCCAGTACTTC. Amino acid sequence: CATSRDLGLAGGVETQYF. The variable domain in full, completed from reference TRBV15 and TRBJ2-5, reads DAMVIQNPRYQVTQFGKPVTLSCSQTLNHNVMYWYQQKSSQAPKLLFHYYDKDFNNEADTPDNFQSRRPNTSFCFLDIRSPGLGDTAMYLCATSRDLGLAGGVETQYFGPGTRLLVL.

In this sample, this clone turned up a few times. CDR3 residues: CATSWGLGNEQFF. CDR3 coding DNA: TGTGCCACCAGCTGGGGGCTCGGCAATGAGCAGTTCTTC. This chain joins TRBV15 and TRBJ2-1; possibly TRBD1 for D (6 bases). The CDR3 loop spans 13 amino acids. Trimming stripped 5 bases from V and 6 bases from J, with 11 bases between. From germline, CDR1 is LNHNV and CDR2 YYDKDF (reference sequence).

The chain carries TRBV29-1 and TRBJ2-3; the D is unclear. The germline V and J ends were trimmed by 5 bases and 1 base, with 10 bases remaining between them. Germline assignment: CDR1 SQVTM and CDR2 ANQGSEA. The CDR3 sequence is 13 residues long. The CDR3 is CSVTVPGTDTQYF. In DNA, the CDR3 is TGCAGCGTTACCGTTCCTGGCACAGATACGCAGTATTTT.

This rearrangement joins TRBV21-1 to TRBJ1-2; the table's D call of TRBD1 was not tested on the DNA. TRBV21-1 is given as a pseudogene. This CDR3 region has 12 residues. This CDR3 reads CASSKAKFGYTF. The CDR3 DNA reads as TGTGCCAGCAGCAAAGCCAAATTTGGCTACACCTTC.

V and J are TRBV25-1 and TRBJ1-2; the D is unclear. This CDR3 is 15 amino acids long. The germline V gene has CDR1 MGHDK and CDR2 SYGVNS. With 3 bases removed from V and 4 bases from J, the gap between germline ends came to 15 bases. CDR3 sequence: CASSDPLATPYGYTF. CDR3 in DNA: TGTGCCAGCAGTGACCCCTTAGCAACCCCCTATGGCTACACCTTC.

This clone was observed a handful of times. The chain combines TRBV21-1 with TRBJ2-1; the DNA was not used to check the table's D call, TRBD2. TRBV21-1 represents a pseudogene. This CDR3 contains 19 residues. CDR3 coding DNA: TGTGCCAGCAGCAAGGCGAGGGTAGCGGGTTTCCTCTCCTACAATGAGCAGTTCTTC. It codes for CASSKARVAGFLSYNEQFF.

The chain joins TRBV10-3 to TRBJ2-1; 11 positions agree with TRBD2. The length of the CDR3 is 13 residues. Germline V CDR1 and CDR2: ENHRY, SYGVKD. The junction had 4 bases not matched to a gene; V was cut back by 9 bases and J by 6 bases. This CDR3 is CAIGGTSGNEQFF. CDR3 coding DNA: TGTGCCATAGGCGGGACTAGCGGCAATGAGCAGTTCTTC.

CDR3 sequence (DNA): TGCAGCGTTCCCGCCCAGGGGGCGGTTAGCGGGAGCGCTAGGTACAATGAGCAGTTCTTC. The encoded protein is CSVPAQGAVSGSARYNEQFF. This chain links TRBV29-1 with TRBJ2-1; TRBD2 is a possible D gene (9 bases). Per the germline V gene, CDR1 is SQVTM and CDR2 is ANQGSEA. This CDR3 has 20 residues. Trimming stripped 5 bases from V and 4 bases from J, with 33 bases between.

The V and J genes are TRBV2 and TRBJ2-3, with unresolved D. This CDR3 has 10 residues. Trimming shortened V by 6 bases and J by 6 bases, and 4 bases separated the two germline ends. Per the germline V gene, CDR1 is SNHLY and CDR2 is FYNNEI. The CDR3 loop is CASRRDTQYF. The CDR3, as DNA: TGTGCCAGCAGGCGGGATACGCAGTATTTT.

This clone was observed a handful of times. The chain has TRBV7-9 and TRBJ2-3; a weak D match, TRBD2 (5 bases). Trimming cost V 6 bases and J 3 bases, with 10 bases left between them. The CDR3 is made up of 13 amino acids. CDR1 SEHNR and CDR2 FQNEAQ come from the germline V gene (reference sequence). The CDR3 sequence: CASRGAGTDTQYF. CDR3 bases: TGTGCCAGCAGGGGCGCGGGTACAGATACGCAGTATTTT.

The genes are TRBV5-4 and TRBJ2-5, with D perhaps TRBD2 (6 bases). With 0 bases removed from V and 5 bases from J, the gap between germline ends came to 8 bases. The CDR3 runs 13 residues. The germline CDR1 and CDR2 sequences are SGHNT and YYREEE (reference sequence). DNA for the CDR3: TGTGCCAGCAGCTTGGCGGGAGTGGAGACCCAGTACTTC. Its protein is CASSLAGVETQYF.